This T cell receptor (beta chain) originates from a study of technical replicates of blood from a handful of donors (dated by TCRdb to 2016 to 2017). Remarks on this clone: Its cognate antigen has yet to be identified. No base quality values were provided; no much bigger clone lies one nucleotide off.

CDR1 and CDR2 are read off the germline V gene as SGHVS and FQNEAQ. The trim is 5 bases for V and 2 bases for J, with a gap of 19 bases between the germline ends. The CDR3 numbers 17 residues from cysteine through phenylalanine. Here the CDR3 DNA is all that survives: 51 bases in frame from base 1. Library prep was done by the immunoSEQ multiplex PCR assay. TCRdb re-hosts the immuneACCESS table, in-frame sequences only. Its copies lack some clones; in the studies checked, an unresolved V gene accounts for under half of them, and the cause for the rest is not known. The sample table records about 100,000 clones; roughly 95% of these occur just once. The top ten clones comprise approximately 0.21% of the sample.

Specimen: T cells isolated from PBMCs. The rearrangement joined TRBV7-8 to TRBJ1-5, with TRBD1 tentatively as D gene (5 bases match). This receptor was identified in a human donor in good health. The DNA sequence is TGTGCCAGCAGCCTATATTGGGGGACTCCGGGCAATCAGCCCCAGCATTTT. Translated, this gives CASSLYWGTPGNQPQHF. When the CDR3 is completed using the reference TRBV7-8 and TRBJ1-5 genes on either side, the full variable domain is GAGVSQSPRYKVAKRGQDVALRCDPISGHVSLFWYQQALGQGPEFLTYFQNEAQLDKSGLPSDRFFAERPEGSVSTLKIQRTQQEDSAVYLCASSLYWGTPGNQPQHFGDGTRLSIL.